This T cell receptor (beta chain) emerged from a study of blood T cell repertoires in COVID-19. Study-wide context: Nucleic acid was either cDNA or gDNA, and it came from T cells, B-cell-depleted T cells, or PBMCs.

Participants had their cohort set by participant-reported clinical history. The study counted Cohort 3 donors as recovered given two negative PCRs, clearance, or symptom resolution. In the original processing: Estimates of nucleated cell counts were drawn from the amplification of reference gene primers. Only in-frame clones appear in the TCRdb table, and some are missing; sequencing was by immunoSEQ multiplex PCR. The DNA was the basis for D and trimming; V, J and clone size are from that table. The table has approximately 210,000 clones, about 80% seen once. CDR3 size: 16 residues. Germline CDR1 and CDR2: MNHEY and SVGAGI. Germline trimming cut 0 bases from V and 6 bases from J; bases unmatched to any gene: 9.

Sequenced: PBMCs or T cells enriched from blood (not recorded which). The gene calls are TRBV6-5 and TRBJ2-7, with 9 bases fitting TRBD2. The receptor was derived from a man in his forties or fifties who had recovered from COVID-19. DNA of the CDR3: TGTGCCAGCAGTTACTCGACCGCGGGAGGGCCCTCCGAGCAGTACTTC. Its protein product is CASSYSTAGGPSEQYF.